The 31 T cell receptor beta chains listed next were all sequenced from one sample in a study of T cells after yellow fever vaccination. TCRdb analysed the 5' RACE reads with MiXCR anew, one entry per CDR3 protein. The sample consists of 250,000 to 300,000 distinct CDR3 sequences, 8.5% to 10% of them appearing once. The sample in question was CD4+ T cells sorted from PBMCs, obtained 5 days after the yellow fever booster vaccination. All receptors come from a man between 18 and 29 years old who received the YFV17D yellow fever vaccine.

In its sample, this clonotype was seen many times. This rearrangement joins TRBV7-2 to TRBJ2-2; no clear D gene. Germline V gene lookup returns CDR1 SGHTA and CDR2 FQGNSA. This CDR3 region has 15 residues. Trimming shortened V by 7 bases and J by 4 bases, and 16 bases separated the two germline ends. In nucleotides, the CDR3 is TGTGCCAGCACCCAGTCGAGGCCCCCCACCGGGGAGCTGTTTTTT. Protein product: CASTQSRPPTGELFF.

The V and J genes are TRBV4-1 and TRBJ1-5; D call uncertain. The CDR3 contains 16 residues. Germline lookup yields CDR1 MGHRA and CDR2 YSYEKL. Trimming took off 0 bases at V and 7 bases at J, with 16 bases between the two ends. Written as DNA, the CDR3 is TGCGCCAGCAGCCAAGATGGGCTCACGCAGGTGCAGCCCCAGCATTTT. Translation gives CASSQDGLTQVQPQHF.

The CDR3 nucleotides are TGCAGTGCTAAGGGAACCGGGACAGGGAATCAGCCCCAGCATTTT. Translating gives CSAKGTGTGNQPQHF. J is TRBJ1-5 and V is TRBV20-1; 9 bases fit TRBD1. Germline values: CDR1 DFQATT, CDR2 SNEGSKA (reference sequence). The trim removed 4 bases at V and 4 bases at J, leaving 8 bases unmatched. The CDR3 is 15 amino acids.

The table lists this clonotype with many counts. This chain's CDR3 is CASSLGTHQETQYF. CDR3 sequence (DNA): TGTGCCAGCAGCCTCGGGACACATCAAGAGACCCAGTACTTC. This chain connects TRBV3-1 to TRBJ2-5; possible D gene TRBD1, 6 bases. The CDR3 runs 14 residues. V was shortened by 4 bases and J by 2 bases, with 11 bases between the two germline ends. Germline CDR1 reads LGHDT; CDR2 reads YNNKEL (reference sequence).

The V gene is TRBV10-1, the J gene TRBJ2-5; 7 bases match TRBD1. Trimming took 6 bases from V and 5 from J; bases not matched to a gene: 12. The CDR3 has 15 amino acids. From germline, CDR1 is WNHNN and CDR2 SYGVQD (reference sequence). The CDR3 reads CASRRGPFRPETQYF. The CDR3 nucleotides read TGCGCCAGCAGGAGGGGGCCCTTTCGCCCGGAGACCCAGTACTTC.

The table lists this clonotype with a few counts. The genes are TRBV18 and TRBJ1-3; D gene ambiguous. Trimming shortened V by 1 base and J by 0 bases, and 10 bases separated the two germline ends. The length of the CDR3 is 16 residues. The germline V gene encodes CDR1 KGHSH and CDR2 LQKENI. This CDR3 is CASSPLADSSGNTIYF. The CDR3 nucleotides read TGTGCCAGCTCACCACTGGCGGACTCCTCTGGAAACACCATATATTTT.

The chain joins TRBV19 to TRBJ2-2; a weak D match, TRBD2 (5 bases). The CDR3 extends over 14 amino acids. Per the germline V gene, CDR1 is LNHDA and CDR2 is SQIVND (reference sequence). V was shortened by 4 bases and J by 3 bases, with 9 bases between the two germline ends. Written as DNA, the CDR3 is TGTGCCAGTAGTAGAGGACTTTACACCGGGGAGCTGTTTTTT. The encoded protein is CASSRGLYTGELFF. Filled out from reference TRBV19 and TRBJ2-2, the complete variable domain reads DGGITQSPKYLFRKEGQNVTLSCEQNLNHDAMYWYRQDPGQGLRLIYYSQIVNDFQKGDIAEGYSVSREKKESFPLTVTSAQKNPTAFYLCASSRGLYTGELFFGEGSRLTVL.

The table lists this clonotype with many counts. The rearrangement joins TRBV7-2 to TRBJ2-5; D is uncertain. V was trimmed by 1 base and J by 9 bases, leaving 12 bases between them. Per germline, CDR1 SGHTA and CDR2 FQGNSA. The CDR3 contains 13 residues. In DNA, the CDR3 is TGTGCCAGCAGCTTAGAGAGACGTCGGCCCCAGTACTTC. This sequence encodes CASSLERRRPQYF.

This clonotype was found many times. V is TRBV6-2 or TRBV6-3 and J is TRBJ2-4; weak D call: TRBD2 (5 bases). V lost 0 bases and J 0 bases, leaving 12 bases between the germline ends. CDR1 is MNHEY and CDR2 is SVGEGT in the germline V gene. The CDR3 contains 17 residues. The DNA of the CDR3 is TGTGCCAGCAGTTACTCGTCGAGGGAACTAGCCAAAAACATTCAGTACTTC. It is translated as CASSYSSRELAKNIQYF.

The chain carries TRBV7-3 and TRBJ2-1, with TRBD2 matching 9 bases. CDR1 and CDR2 (germline): SGHTA, FQGTGA. Germline trimming cut 0 bases from V and 4 bases from J; bases unmatched to any gene: 1. There are 15 residues in the CDR3. The CDR3 DNA sequence: TGTGCCAGCAGCTTAACAGCGGGGGGTTACAATGAGCAGTTCTTC. Protein: CASSLTAGGYNEQFF.

In this sample, this clonotype turned up a few times. This chain links TRBV7-9 with TRBJ1-1; perhaps TRBD1 as D (5 bases). Deletions cut 1 base from V and 7 bases from J, with 13 bases between. The CDR3 consists of 14 residues. Germline lookup yields CDR1 SEHNR and CDR2 FQNEAQ (reference sequence). CDR3 amino acids: CASSLGGSPYEAFF. In nucleotides, the CDR3 is TGTGCCAGCAGCTTAGGGGGGTCCCCTTATGAAGCTTTCTTT.

This chain links TRBV25-1 with TRBJ1-3; D remains ambiguous. The V gene lost 1 base and the J gene lost 1 base, with 8 bases spanning the gap. Germline CDR1 MGHDK, CDR2 SYGVNS. CDR3 length: 15 residues. The CDR3, as DNA: TGTGCCAGCAGTGAATTGGGAGGGTCTGGAAACACCATATATTTT. It codes for CASSELGGSGNTIYF.

This clonotype came up many times. The chain couples TRBV4-1 to TRBJ1-2, with no clear D. Trimming removed 2 bases at V and 10 bases at J, with 23 bases between. The CDR3 length is 16 residues. The germline CDR1 and CDR2 sequences are MGHRA and YSYEKL. CDR3 nucleotides: TGCGCCAGCAGCCAACGGAGTCGTGGCGGTAGGGAGGACTACACCTTC. Translating gives CASSQRSRGGREDYTF.

This clonotype has ten or more counts. The V and J genes are TRBV3-1 and TRBJ1-1; 7 bases are shared with TRBD1. CDR3 length equals 15 residues. CDR1 is LGHDT, CDR2 YNNKEL, per germline (reference sequence). J was trimmed by 3 bases and V by 0 bases; bases with no gene match: 4. The CDR3 spells CASSQEGQRYTEAFF. DNA of the CDR3: TGTGCCAGCAGCCAAGAGGGACAGCGCTACACTGAAGCTTTCTTT.

Ten or more counts support this clonotype. V usage is TRBV6-5 and J usage is TRBJ1-2, with D tentatively TRBD1 (5 bases). The CDR3 is 13 amino acids. Trimming took off 0 bases at V and 7 bases at J, with 9 bases between the two ends. Germline lookup yields CDR1 MNHEY and CDR2 SVGAGI. Written as DNA, the CDR3 is TGTGCCAGCAGTTACTCAGGGACGCGTGGCTACACCTTC. Translated, it gives CASSYSGTRGYTF.

The rearrangement links TRBV13 to TRBJ2-5; D gene ambiguous. Trimming removed 8 bases at V and 4 bases at J, with 11 bases between. Germline V gene sequence: CDR1 PRHDT, CDR2 FYEKMQ (reference sequence). This CDR3 has 12 residues. In nucleotides, the CDR3 is TGTGCCAGCTCTATGAGCACAGAGACCCAGTACTTC. This codes for CASSMSTETQYF.

The table lists this clonotype with many counts. V is TRBV29-1 and J is TRBJ2-5; D is possibly TRBD1 (5 bases). Germline V gene lookup returns CDR1 SQVTM and CDR2 ANQGSEA. Trimming cost V 5 bases and J 2 bases, with 6 bases left between them. The CDR3 consists of 11 residues. The CDR3, as DNA: TGCAGCGTTAGACAGCAAGAGACCCAGTACTTC. Translating it yields CSVRQQETQYF.

This clonotype was found a few times. The rearrangement uses TRBV5-6 and TRBJ2-7, with D unresolved. The CDR3 consists of 11 residues. Germline V gene sequence: CDR1 SGHDT, CDR2 YYEEEE. The germline V and J ends were trimmed by 4 bases and 4 bases, with 6 bases remaining between them. The CDR3 nucleotides are TGTGCCAGCAGCGCAGGTTACGAGCAGTACGTC. Translation gives CASSAGYEQYV.

The rearrangement links TRBV10-3 to TRBJ2-6, with 11 bases aligning to TRBD1. The CDR3 consists of 17 residues. V dropped 4 bases and J dropped 2; count of bases not matched to a gene: 4. Per the germline V gene, CDR1 is ENHRY and CDR2 is SYGVKD. DNA for the CDR3: TGTGCCATCAGTGCGGGGACAGGGGGTCCTGGGGCCAACGTCCTGACTTTC. Encoded protein: CAISAGTGGPGANVLTF.

The chain is built from TRBV29-1 and TRBJ1-2, with D maybe TRBD1 (6 bases). Germline V gives CDR1 SQVTM, CDR2 ANQGSEA. CDR3 length: 12 amino acids. For the CDR3, the DNA is TGCACTATCGAATGGGGGGCCTATGGCTACACCTTC. Its protein product is CTIEWGAYGYTF.

CDR3 in DNA: TGTGCCAGCAGTGGTCCCCTCATGATTCAGCCCCAGCATTTT. This gives the protein CASSGPLMIQPQHF. The chain recombines TRBV27 with TRBJ1-5; D is ambiguous. This CDR3 contains 14 residues. Trimming removed 5 bases at V and 6 bases at J, with 14 bases between. The germline V gene encodes CDR1 MNHEY and CDR2 SMNVEV (reference sequence).

This clonotype was observed a handful of times. The chain combines TRBV6-5 with TRBJ2-6; D may be TRBD1 (5 bases). Germline V lookup: CDR1 MNHEY, CDR2 SVGAGI. V lost 2 bases, J lost 0 bases, and 5 bases lay in between. The CDR3 is 15 amino acids. The CDR3 spells CASSYTGSGANVLTF. The DNA of the CDR3 is TGTGCCAGCAGTTACACAGGCTCTGGGGCCAACGTCCTGACTTTC.

This clonotype was seen a handful of times. This chain uses TRBV6-6 with TRBJ2-2; 7 bases are shared with TRBD1. The V gene end was trimmed by 7 bases and the J gene end by 2 bases; junction bases not matched to a gene: 4. Germline V gene sequence: CDR1 MNHNY, CDR2 SVGAGI (reference sequence). The CDR3 contains 14 residues. The CDR3 coding sequence is TGTGCCAGCACCCGGACAGGAAACACCGGGGAGCTGTTTTTT. It is translated as CASTRTGNTGELFF.

This clonotype was observed many times. The V and J genes are TRBV5-1 and TRBJ2-5, with 11 bases identical to TRBD2. Germline-derived CDR1 and CDR2 are SGHRS and YFSETQ. The CDR3 contains 14 residues. With V trimmed by 7 bases and J by 5 bases, 7 bases remained unmatched. Written as DNA, the CDR3 is TGCGCCAGCGGCGGACTAGCGGGTACCGAGACCCAGTACTTC. As protein: CASGGLAGTETQYF.

This clonotype has a handful of counts. The genes are TRBV20-1 and TRBJ1-1, with D possibly TRBD1 on 5 matching bases. Germline CDR1 is DFQATT and CDR2 is SNEGSKA (reference sequence). The CDR3 extends over 13 amino acids. The V and J ends lost 7 bases and 0 bases respectively, with 12 bases between them. The CDR3 is CSVGDSMNTEAFF. CDR3 coding DNA: TGCAGTGTCGGAGACAGCATGAACACTGAAGCTTTCTTT.

This clonotype was observed a few times. The rearrangement uses TRBV19 and TRBJ1-2; perhaps TRBD1 as D (5 bases). V was cut by 6 bases and J by 7 bases, with 18 bases left in between. This CDR3 spans 14 amino acids. CDR1 and CDR2 (germline): LNHDA, SQIVND (reference sequence). The CDR3 sequence: CASSPPGLGIGYTF. The CDR3, as DNA: TGTGCCAGTAGCCCCCCAGGGTTGGGTATTGGCTACACCTTC.

The sample holds many counts of this clonotype. The V call is TRBV5-8, the J call TRBJ2-5; D uncertain. CDR1 is SGHTS and CDR2 is YDEGEE in the germline V gene. The CDR3 runs 17 residues. The ends were cut back, 0 bases at V and 3 bases at J, with 18 bases in the middle. CDR3 sequence: CASSLDGELRLEETQYF. CDR3 bases: TGTGCCAGCAGCTTGGATGGGGAACTAAGGTTGGAAGAGACCCAGTACTTC.

This clonotype was counted between two and nine times. This chain links TRBV7-2 with TRBJ2-2; D uncertain. The germline gives CDR1 SGHTA, CDR2 FQGNSA. The CDR3 totals 14 residues. The ends were cut back, 3 bases at V and 8 bases at J, with 13 bases in the middle. The CDR3 loop is CASSFEAVLGELFF. As DNA, the CDR3 is TGTGCCAGCAGCTTCGAGGCAGTACTTGGGGAGCTGTTTTTT.

This chain links TRBV3-1 with TRBJ1-1; D is perhaps TRBD1 (6 bases). Germline loops: CDR1 LGHDT, CDR2 YNNKEL (reference sequence). V lost 6 bases to trimming and J lost 1 base, with 15 bases between them. The CDR3 is 15 residues long. The CDR3 DNA is TGTGCCAGCAGACGGTGGGACACCGAGAACACTGAAGCTTTCTTT. This gives the protein CASRRWDTENTEAFF.

This clonotype was seen ten or more times. V is TRBV5-1 and J is TRBJ2-3; D is undetermined. The CDR3 is 13 amino acids. CDR1 and CDR2 from the germline V gene are SGHRS and YFSETQ. The V end was cut by 5 bases, the J end by 1 base, with 8 bases between. The DNA for the CDR3 is TGCGCCAGCAGGGGCGAGGGCACAGATACGCAGTATTTT. Encoded protein: CASRGEGTDTQYF.

The V and J genes are TRBV30 and TRBJ1-2; D remains ambiguous. CDR1 GTSNPN and CDR2 SVGIG come from the germline V gene (reference sequence). V lost 5 bases, J lost 8 bases, and 15 bases lay in between. CDR3 size: 12 residues. In DNA, the CDR3 is TGTGCCTGGGCAAACGGGCCGGGGGGCTACACCTTC. Translation gives CAWANGPGGYTF.